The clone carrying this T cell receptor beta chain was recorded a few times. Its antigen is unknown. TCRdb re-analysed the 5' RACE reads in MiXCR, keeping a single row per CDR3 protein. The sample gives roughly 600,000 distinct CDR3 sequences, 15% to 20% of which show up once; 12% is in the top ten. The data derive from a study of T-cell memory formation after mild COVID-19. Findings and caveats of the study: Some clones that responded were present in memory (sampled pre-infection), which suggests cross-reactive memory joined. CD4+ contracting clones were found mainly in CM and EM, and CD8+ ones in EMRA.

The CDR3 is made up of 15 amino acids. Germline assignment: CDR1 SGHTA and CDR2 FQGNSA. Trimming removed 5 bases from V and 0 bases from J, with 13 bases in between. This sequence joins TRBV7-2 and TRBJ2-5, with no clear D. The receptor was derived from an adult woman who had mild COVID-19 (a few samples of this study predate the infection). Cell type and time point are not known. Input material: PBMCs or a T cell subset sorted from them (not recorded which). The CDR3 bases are TGTGCCAGCAGCCTTAAGCAGTCATACCAAGAGACCCAGTACTTC. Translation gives CASSLKQSYQETQYF.